A single sample gave rise to the 3 T cell receptor beta chains below, sequenced in a study of OX40 agonist ivuxolimab in advanced cancers. Clones were sequenced by immunoSEQ multiplex PCR, and TCRdb holds only the in-frame ones, with some missing. The table shows around 110,000 clones, with 90% occurring only once. The sequencing here drew on CD4+ or CD8+ T cells sorted from blood, taken in a trial of the OX40 agonist ivuxolimab. Every receptor here comes from an adult with an advanced solid tumor such as melanoma, head and neck, liver or kidney cancer.

V gene TRBV7-2 combines with J gene TRBJ1-1; 8 bases fit TRBD1. V lost 5 bases, J lost 6 bases, and 14 bases stayed unmatched. CDR3 length: 16 amino acids. Germline V lookup: CDR1 SGHTA, CDR2 FQGNSA. CDR3 protein: CASSPIRGGQGSEAFF. CDR3 DNA: TGTGCCAGCAGCCCTATACGCGGTGGACAGGGATCTGAAGCTTTCTTT.

The table lists this clone with a count of one. Written as DNA, the CDR3 is TGTGCCAGCAGCCAAGGAGGGAGTTCCTTGTCCCAAGAGACCCAGTACTTC. Translated: CASSQGGSSLSQETQYF. The chain couples TRBV14 to TRBJ2-5; possible D gene TRBD2, 5 bases. The V gene lost 1 base and the J gene lost 1 base, with 16 bases spanning the gap. CDR3 length: 17 amino acids. CDR1 and CDR2 (germline): SGHDN, FVKESK.

The genes are TRBV6-5 and TRBJ2-3, with 16 positions matching TRBD2. This CDR3 has 16 amino acids. The V gene's germline CDR1 is MNHEY and CDR2 SVGAGI. V dropped 0 bases and J dropped 7; count of bases not matched to a gene: 1. CDR3 protein: CASSYSGLAGGHTQYF. The CDR3 nucleotides are TGTGCCAGCAGTTACTCGGGACTAGCGGGGGGGCATACGCAGTATTTT.